This T cell receptor beta chain came from a study of blood T cell repertoires in COVID-19 (dated by TCRdb to 2019 to 2021). The study in broad terms: The collaborator samples originated in the United States, Italy and Spain and spanned the acute and convalescent phases of COVID-19. The material from the prospective study consisted of cDNA or gDNA derived from T cells, B-cell-depleted T cells, or PBMCs. Where available, HLA class I and class II types were obtained from metadata supplied by the sample provider rather than from assay-based typing. Nearly every sample came with metadata listing a de-identified subject ID, COVID-19 status, age in years and sex. The repertoires were released in a freely available public database meant as a resource for research on the immune response to SARS-CoV-2. The dataset comprised deeply sampled blood TCRbeta repertoires from subjects exposed to, actively infected with, or recovered from COVID-19. The samples were drawn from two sources: the first 160 participants of the ongoing ImmuneRACE study, and over 1,000 subjects contributed by 6 global collaborators.

Whole blood was collected in K2EDTA tubes by collaborating institutions according to the institutions' own protocols. Collaborator samples were shipped for TCRbeta analysis as frozen whole blood, isolated PBMCs, or DNA extracted from either sample type. TCRbeta CDR3 regions were amplified from genomic DNA using the immunoSEQ Assay, a bias-controlled multiplex PCR. In the source study's methods: Nucleated cell counts per sample were estimated from amplification of reference gene primers within the assay. To quantify the absolute abundance of each unique TCRbeta CDR3 rearrangement, sequence reads were collapsed and filtered. For each sample, productive Simpson clonality was calculated as the square root of Simpson's diversity index across productive rearrangements. This is the immuneACCESS table as TCRdb keeps it, with only in-frame sequences that have V and J called. A part of the clones is gone; compared with another copy, unresolved V genes explain less than half, and the rest is unexplained. D and trimming come from the DNA, and the V and J calls and clone size come from that table. This sample is represented by about 170,000 clones; 80% to 90% of them were singletons. Over 2% of the sample belongs to the ten largest clones.

Broader findings and caveats from the paper: The quantity of clinical and demographic metadata differed by source and by participant and was supplied without curation.

As for this clone: It has no known antigen specificity. Base qualities are missing; no much larger clone stands one base away.

The CDR3 contains 15 residues, cysteine and phenylalanine counted. Only CDR3 DNA is held: 45 bases, read in frame from base 1. CDR1 SGHDT and CDR2 YYEEEE were looked up in the germline V gene. From V the trimming removes 2 bases and from J it removes 8 bases, while the gene matches leave 4 bases of the junction unaccounted for. Sequenced: peripheral blood. The TCR comes from an elderly woman with acute or convalescent COVID-19. In this chain, TRBV5-6 is recombined with TRBJ1-6; the junction holds 10 bases that match TRBD1. The CDR3 in this case is CASSLGTGVDSPLHF. The nucleotide sequence is given as TGTGCCAGCAGCTTAGGGACAGGGGTGGATTCACCCCTCCACTTT.